This T cell receptor (beta chain) was profiled in a study of OX40 agonist ivuxolimab in advanced cancers. Concerning the study at large: Ivuxolimab, which targeted the costimulatory receptor OX40 (CD134), was an agonistic, fully human IgG2 monoclonal antibody. Intravenous ivuxolimab was administered to patients every 2 weeks at six dose levels: 0.01, 0.1, 0.3, 1.5, 3 and 10 mg/kg. Of the roughly 51 patients in dose escalation, about 20 had hepatocellular carcinoma, approximately 15 had melanoma, 9 had renal cell carcinoma and 9 had head and neck cancer. In the dose-escalation cohort, 82.7% of patients were male, and the mean age was around 65 years with a range of roughly 20 to 79. Patients were allowed to have had prior anti-PD-1, anti-PD-L1 or anti-CTLA-4 therapy, and 40% of the dose-escalation patients had previously received checkpoint inhibitors. Partial responses occurred in three dose-escalation patients: two with cutaneous melanoma and one with hepatocellular carcinoma. The point of sequencing TCRbeta in the periphery was to test whether ivuxolimab changed TCR sequence diversity and drove clonal T-cell expansion. The paper reports the monotherapy dose-escalation portion (N of about 54 patients) of the phase I ivuxolimab trial. Study-wide findings and limitations: Partial responders in the 0.1-3.0 mg/kg groups had among the lowest normalized peripheral clonal expansion, especially among CD8+ T cells. At doses of 0.1 to 3.0 mg/kg, clonal expansion of both CD4+ and CD8+ T cells in blood was seen between baseline and week 6. Low levels of normalized T-cell clonal expansion were also seen in some patients who did not respond. After ivuxolimab, CD8+ T cells had more expanded clones than CD4+ T cells on average. Antigen specificity was not determined for the clonally expanded peripheral T cells.

The CDR3, cysteine through phenylalanine, is 13 amino acids long. Left in the record is the CDR3 DNA by itself, 39 bases read in frame from the first base. According to the germline V gene (reference sequence), CDR1 reads GTSNPN and CDR2 reads SVGIG. Trimming takes 8 bases off V and 6 bases off J; junction bases not matched to a gene: 12. The trial excluded patients who had a history of autoimmune disease or who were on systemic immunosuppression. Peripheral blood for TCR sequencing was collected from all dose cohorts at baseline, on cycle 4 day 1, and on cycle 7 day 1. Samples came from an open-label, multicenter, first-in-human phase I dose-escalation trial of ivuxolimab. Adults with locally advanced or metastatic head and neck squamous cell, hepatocellular, melanoma or renal cell carcinoma were enrolled in the trial. Before TCR sequencing, CD4+ and CD8+ T cells were separately sorted from peripheral blood.

Genomic DNA was extracted from sorted cells for sequencing of the TCRbeta CDR3 region. The immunoSEQ Assay was used to sequence the TCRbeta CDR3 regions. Held by TCRdb, this immuneACCESS table contains in-frame sequences only and omits some clones. Under half of the omission traces to an unresolved V gene where checked; the cause of the rest is unknown. The sample table holds fewer than 80,000 clones, of which 75% to 80% were seen once. The ten most abundant clones make up 1.6% of the sample. To note about this clone: No antigen is known for it. Base qualities are missing; no much larger clone stands one base away.

This receptor was taken from an adult with an advanced solid tumor such as melanoma, head and neck, liver or kidney cancer. This receptor chain uses TRBV30 and TRBJ2-7, and TRBD2 matches 8 of the central bases. The sequenced sample was CD4+ or CD8+ T cells sorted from blood, obtained in a trial of the OX40 agonist ivuxolimab. The sequenced DNA: TGTGCCCGAGGGACTAGTTCATCTGTCGAGCAGTACTTC. This gives the protein CARGTSSSVEQYF.